The entry that follows covers one T cell receptor beta chain sequence. In the original analysis: The assay estimated nucleated cells by amplifying reference gene primers. Assay: immunoSEQ multiplex PCR; the TCRdb copy retains only in-frame clones and omits some. Clone size and V and J calls were adopted from that table, with D and trimming inferred from the DNA. The sample has roughly 230,000 clones; almost 90% are singletons. This entry belongs to a study of blood T cell repertoires in COVID-19. The overall study: Researchers got acute and convalescent COVID-19 samples from the United States, Italy and Spain.

Patients at the Seattle site were enrolled during active infection and followed longitudinally. The CDR3 runs 16 residues. With V trimmed by 0 bases and J by 5 bases, 9 bases remained unmatched. Germline CDR1 reads SGHTA; CDR2 reads FQGNSA. The specimen was peripheral blood. The chain combines TRBV7-2 with TRBJ2-7; 8 positions agree with TRBD1. The clonotype was recovered from an older woman with COVID-19, enrolled during active disease. CDR3 region: CASSLARTGSVHEQYF. The CDR3 region has the DNA TGTGCCAGCAGCTTAGCCCGGACAGGGAGCGTCCACGAGCAGTACTTC.